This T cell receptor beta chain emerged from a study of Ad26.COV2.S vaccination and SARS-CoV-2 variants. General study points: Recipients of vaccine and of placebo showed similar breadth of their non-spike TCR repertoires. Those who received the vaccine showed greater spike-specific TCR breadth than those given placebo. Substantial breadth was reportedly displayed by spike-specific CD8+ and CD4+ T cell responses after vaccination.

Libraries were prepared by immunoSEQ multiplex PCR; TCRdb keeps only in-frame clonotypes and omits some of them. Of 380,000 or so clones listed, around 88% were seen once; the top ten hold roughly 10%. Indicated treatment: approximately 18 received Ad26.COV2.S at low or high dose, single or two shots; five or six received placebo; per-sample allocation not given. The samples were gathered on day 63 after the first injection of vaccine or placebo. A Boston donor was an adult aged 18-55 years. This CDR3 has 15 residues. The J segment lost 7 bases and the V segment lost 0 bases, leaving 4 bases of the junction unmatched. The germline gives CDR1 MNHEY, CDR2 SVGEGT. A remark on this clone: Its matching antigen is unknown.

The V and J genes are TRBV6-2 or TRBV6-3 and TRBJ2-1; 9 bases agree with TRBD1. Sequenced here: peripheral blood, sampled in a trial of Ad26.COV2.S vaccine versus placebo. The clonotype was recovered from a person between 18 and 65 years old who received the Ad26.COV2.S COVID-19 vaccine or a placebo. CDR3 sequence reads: CASSYSGTGRNEQFF. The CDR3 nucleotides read TGTGCCAGCAGTTACTCAGGGACAGGGAGGAATGAGCAGTTCTTC.